This T cell receptor (beta chain) was recorded in a study of blood T cell dynamics during melanoma immunotherapy (dated by TCRdb to 2019 to 2021). About the study as a whole: All patients had metastatic melanoma and were given first-line pembrolizumab or nivolumab plus ipilimumab as standard of care in the United Kingdom. Peripheral T cell receptor repertoires of metastatic melanoma patients were profiled before and after one cycle of checkpoint inhibitor therapy to find early correlates of response. A training cohort was formed from consecutive patients, and a further independent group of patients from the same centre was pooled into an external validation set. The paper's findings and limits, for the study overall: The relatively small sample size was acknowledged as something that could potentially limit how far the results can be generalized. The study was unable to establish whether the T cell clones driving the repertoire changes were melanoma-specific or instead reflected general immune activation. Patients who later achieved disease control showed a bifurcated PBMC repertoire reorganization at W3, with increased clonality or increased diversity, unlike progressors.

According to the study, the label for this sample's time point signals: pre-treatment baseline. Blood samples were collected before treatment (T0) and at week 3 (W3), after the first cycle of checkpoint blockade. Except for a couple of patients with rapid clinical progression, response was assessed 12 weeks after the first infusion by RECIST 1.1; disease control meant complete response, partial response or stable disease. Patients were not eligible if they had prior systemic cancer treatment, concomitant immunosuppressant therapy or synchronous other active malignancies. To track both circulating cells and T cell turnover, TCR beta was sequenced from bulk PBMC as well as from plasma cell-free DNA. Lymphoprep and SepMate tubes were used to isolate PBMC from blood, and red cell lysis was then performed. DNA from PBMC and sorted T cell subsets was extracted with QIAamp DNA Blood Mini kits. Every bulk PBMC sample was loaded with the same fixed amount of around 400 ng of DNA. TCR beta CDR3 sequences were amplified from genomic DNA using the immunoSEQ TCRb Assay kit according to manufacturer instructions. The KAPA Library Quantification Kit for Illumina platforms was used to quantify the pooled libraries by qPCR. Pooled libraries were clustered at about 0.6-1.2 pM and sequenced on an Illumina NextSeq 500. The authors' analysis ran thus. TCR data were analyzed using immunoSEQ ANALYZER and the R LymphoSeq package. A rearrangement efficiency score was calculated as productive divided by the sum of productive and non-productive CDR3 sequences. Within each patient, timepoints were compared pairwise for clonality, measured with the Gini coefficient, and for diversity, measured with the Renyi index at alpha=1. In LymphoSeq, clonal relatedness was computed with an edit distance of 3 and repertoire similarity was computed with the Bhattacharyya coefficient. Linear discriminant analysis on week-3 changes in clonality and diversity was built with the R MASS and caret packages to classify response. TCRdb limited this immuneACCESS table to in-frame rearrangements with V and J called. A share of clones is missing; checked studies link under half to unresolved V genes, and the rest is unexplained. The V and J calls and clone size were taken over from that table, and D and trimming were inferred from the DNA. This sample comprises approximately 17,000 clones, approximately 89% of them detected only once. The ten largest account for 1.5% to 2% of the sample.

Regarding this clone: Its antigen target is currently unknown. At one of its ends the junction is not consistent with the germline gene, which may arise from a read error.

Taken from the germline V gene, the CDR1 and CDR2 loops are SGHTA and FQGNSA. The CDR3 contains 16 residues, cysteine and phenylalanine counted. CDR3 DNA only is kept here, 48 bases in frame from base 1. The chain uses TRBV7-2 and TRBJ1-4, with 7 middle bases fitting TRBD1. This material consisted of blood, taken from a patient treated with checkpoint blockade. This receptor was obtained from a human donor with melanoma. The nucleotides read TGCACCAGCAGCAGGGGGTATCGGGGGGCTGATGAAAAACTGTTTTTT. Its coded protein is CTSSRGYRGADEKLFF. Joined to the reference TRBV7-2 and TRBJ1-4 proteins, this CDR3 gives the full variable domain: GAGVSQSPSNKVTEKGKDVELRCDPISGHTALYWYRQSLGQGLEFLIYFQGNSAPDKSGLPSDRFSAERTGGSVSTLTIQRTQQEDSAVYLCTSSRGYRGADEKLFFGSGTQLSVL.